The T cell receptor (beta chain) described here comes from a study of blood T cells in healthy people across ages. As for the study in general: In model experiments, template switching was able to capture about one barcoded beta molecule for every two T cells that were present.

Trimming stripped 1 base from V and 6 bases from J, with 15 bases between. The CDR3 is 14 residues long. Per the germline V gene, CDR1 is DFQATT and CDR2 is SNEGSKA (reference sequence). It was with a sample-barcoded 5' primer and a J-beta primer mix that a second PCR of roughly 6 to 12 cycles was run. TCRdb redid the calling of the 5' RACE reads with MiXCR, one entry per CDR3 protein. There are about 780,000 distinct CDR3 sequences in the sample; about 45% occur only once, and around 18% lies in the top ten. The V gene is TRBV20-1, the J gene TRBJ1-1; D unclear. The clonotype was recovered from an older man in good health. Sample: blood. CDR3 nucleotide sequence: TGCAGTGCTAGAGGGGTTTTGGAAAGTTCTGAAGCTTTCTTT. This encodes CSARGVLESSEAFF.